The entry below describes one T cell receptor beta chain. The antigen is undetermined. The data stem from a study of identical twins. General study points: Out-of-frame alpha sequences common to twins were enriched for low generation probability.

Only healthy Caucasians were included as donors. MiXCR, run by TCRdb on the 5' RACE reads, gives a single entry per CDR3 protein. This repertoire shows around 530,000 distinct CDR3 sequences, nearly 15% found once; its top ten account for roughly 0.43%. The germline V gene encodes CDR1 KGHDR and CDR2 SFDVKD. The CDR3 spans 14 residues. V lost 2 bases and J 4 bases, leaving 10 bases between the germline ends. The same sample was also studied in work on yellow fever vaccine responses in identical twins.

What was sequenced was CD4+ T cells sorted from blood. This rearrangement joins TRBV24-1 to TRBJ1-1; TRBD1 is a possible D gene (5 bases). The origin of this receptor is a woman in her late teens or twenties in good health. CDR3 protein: CATSDSVRATEAFF. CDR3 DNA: TGTGCCACCAGTGATTCGGTCAGGGCCACTGAAGCTTTCTTT.